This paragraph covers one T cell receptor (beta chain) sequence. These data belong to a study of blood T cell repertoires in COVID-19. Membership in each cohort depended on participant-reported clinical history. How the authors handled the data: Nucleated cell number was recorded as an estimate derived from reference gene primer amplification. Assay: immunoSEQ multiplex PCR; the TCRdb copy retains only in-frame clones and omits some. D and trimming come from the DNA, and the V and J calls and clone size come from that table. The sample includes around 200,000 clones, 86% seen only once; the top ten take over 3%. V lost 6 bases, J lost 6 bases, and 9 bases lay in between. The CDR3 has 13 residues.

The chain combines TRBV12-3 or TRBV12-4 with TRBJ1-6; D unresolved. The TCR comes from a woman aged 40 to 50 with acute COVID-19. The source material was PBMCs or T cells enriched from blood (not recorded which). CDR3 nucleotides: TGTGCCAGCAGACGGGGATTTAATTCACCCCTCCACTTT. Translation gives CASRRGFNSPLHF.